The T cell receptor beta chain described here comes from a study of PD-L1 blockade in urothelial cancer. This CDR3 comprises 13 residues. CDR1 is ENHRY, CDR2 SYGVKD, per germline. The V end lost 8 bases, the J end lost 1 base, and 12 bases lay between the germline ends. Using immunoSEQ multiplex PCR, the repertoire was profiled, and TCRdb retains in-frame clones only, with some absent. The data hold fewer than 130,000 clones, with about 85% observed a single time. The sequenced sample was PBMCs, obtained around atezolizumab (anti-PD-L1) treatment. The genes are TRBV10-3 and TRBJ2-7; D unclear. The sequence came from a man aged 50-59 years with urothelial cancer. CDR3 in DNA: TGTGCCATCGCCCCCGCAGGTTCCTACGAGCAGTACTTC. Translated, it gives CAIAPAGSYEQYF.